Below are 19 T cell receptor beta chains sequenced from a single sample in a study of blood T cell repertoires in COVID-19. Data came from immunoSEQ multiplex PCR; TCRdb stores just in-frame clones and leaves some out. The sample holds some 300,000 clones, roughly nine tenths seen once. Sequences were obtained from PBMCs or T cells enriched from blood (not recorded which). These receptors were taken from a woman aged 25 to 39 who had recovered from COVID-19.

The chain joins TRBV6-5 to TRBJ2-7; 10 nucleotides agree with TRBD1. V shed 7 bases, J shed 3 bases, and the junction held 6 bases outside the gene matches. This CDR3 is built from 14 residues. From germline, CDR1 is MNHEY and CDR2 SVGAGI. CDR3 region: CASIGQGDLYEQYF. CDR3 sequence (DNA): TGTGCCAGCATCGGACAGGGGGACCTCTACGAGCAGTACTTC.

The gene calls are TRBV28 and TRBJ1-1; maybe TRBD1 (6 bases). Between the trimmed V and J ends, which lost 3 bases and 3 bases, there was a span of 11 bases. Germline V gives CDR1 MDHEN, CDR2 SYDVKM. This CDR3 is built from 14 residues. The CDR3: CASSFRRGDTEAFF. The CDR3 bases are TGTGCCAGCAGTTTCCGCAGGGGCGACACTGAAGCTTTCTTT.

The chain employs TRBV18 and TRBJ1-5; weak D call: TRBD1 (6 bases). Trimming took off 2 bases at V and 7 bases at J, with 15 bases between the two ends. CDR3 size: 15 residues. The germline CDR1 and CDR2 sequences are KGHSH and LQKENI. The CDR3 region is CASSPGAGVGQPQHF. CDR3 sequence (DNA): TGTGCCAGCTCACCAGGGGCAGGGGTCGGGCAGCCCCAGCATTTT. Supplemented by reference TRBV18 and TRBJ1-5, the full variable domain reads NAGVMQNPRHLVRRRGQEARLRCSPMKGHSHVYWYRQLPEEGLKFMVYLQKENIIDESGMPKERFSAEFPKEGPSILRIQQVVRGDSAAYFCASSPGAGVGQPQHFGDGTRLSIL.

The chain joins TRBV28 to TRBJ1-2; 7 bases agree with TRBD1. The J segment lost 8 bases and the V segment lost 6 bases, leaving 9 bases of the junction unmatched. This CDR3 comprises 13 residues. Germline-derived CDR1 and CDR2 are MDHEN and SYDVKM. In DNA, the CDR3 is TGTGCCAGCAGCGCAGGGGGGTTATGGGGCTACACCTTC. Amino acids: CASSAGGLWGYTF.

This clone was counted a single time. J is TRBJ2-3 and V is TRBV5-1; TRBD2 agrees at 13 bases. The CDR3 contains 17 residues. The trim removed 5 bases at V and 1 base at J, leaving 7 bases unmatched. Per germline, CDR1 SGHRS and CDR2 YFSETQ. CDR3 residues: CASSLTSGRVGTDTQYF. The CDR3 bases are TGCGCCAGCAGTCTAACTAGCGGGAGGGTTGGCACAGATACGCAGTATTTT.

The DNA of the CDR3 is TGTGCCAGCAGCCAAGACCGGAGGGGAAACACCATATATTTT. The encoded protein is CASSQDRRGNTIYF. The chain has TRBV3-1 (or the pseudogene TRBV3-2) and TRBJ1-3; D not certain. Germline V lookup: CDR1 LGHDT, CDR2 YNNKEL (reference sequence). The CDR3 runs 14 residues. Trimming removed 0 bases at V and 4 bases at J, with 7 bases between.

The gene calls are TRBV15 and TRBJ1-1; D call uncertain. Germline CDR1 is LNHNV and CDR2 is YYDKDF (reference sequence). Between the trimmed V and J ends, which lost 1 base and 4 bases, there was a span of 10 bases. This CDR3 contains 14 residues. Written as DNA, the CDR3 is TGTGCCACCAGCAGAGGTGGAGATATCACTGAAGCTTTCTTT. Protein product: CATSRGGDITEAFF.

The rearrangement joins TRBV29-1 to TRBJ2-3; 9 bases fit TRBD2. Germline trimming cut 6 bases from V and 5 bases from J; bases unmatched to any gene: 6. Germline V CDR1 and CDR2: SQVTM, ANQGSEA. This CDR3 has 13 amino acids. CDR3 sequence reads: CSVVSGSLDTQYF. The CDR3, as DNA: TGCAGCGTAGTTAGCGGGAGTCTAGATACGCAGTATTTT.

The gene calls are TRBV27 and TRBJ1-2, with a possible D match to TRBD1 (5 bases). The CDR3 has 13 amino acids. Germline CDR1 reads MNHEY; CDR2 reads SMNVEV (reference sequence). The V and J ends lost 1 base and 7 bases respectively, with 10 bases between them. The CDR3 protein is CASSLFGGGGYTF. In nucleotides, the CDR3 is TGTGCCAGCAGTTTATTCGGGGGAGGTGGCTACACCTTC.

This chain connects TRBV7-3 to TRBJ2-3; 9 nucleotides align to TRBD2. Germline values: CDR1 SGHTA, CDR2 FQGTGA. This CDR3 spans 16 amino acids. The trim removed 2 bases at V and 5 bases at J, leaving 8 bases unmatched. The DNA of the CDR3 is TGTGCCAGCAGCTTAGACAGCGGGAGGCCCAGAGATACGCAGTATTTT. Its translation: CASSLDSGRPRDTQYF.

The chain recombines TRBV10-2 with TRBJ2-2, with D tentatively TRBD1 (5 bases). This CDR3 spans 15 amino acids. Per the germline V gene, CDR1 is WSHSY and CDR2 is SAAADI. The ends were cut back, 5 bases at V and 6 bases at J, with 16 bases in the middle. The CDR3 is CASSFRQQGSGELFF. The CDR3 nucleotides read TGCGCCAGCAGTTTCCGTCAGCAGGGTTCCGGGGAGCTGTTTTTT.

This CDR3 reads CASSFGAGGSNEQYF. In nucleotides, the CDR3 is TGTGCCAGCAGTTTCGGAGCGGGAGGGTCCAACGAGCAGTACTTC. This sequence joins TRBV27 and TRBJ2-7, with 10 positions matching TRBD2. Germline CDR1 reads MNHEY; CDR2 reads SMNVEV (reference sequence). The CDR3 loop spans 15 amino acids. Trimming took 3 bases from V and 5 from J; bases not matched to a gene: 7.

The chain couples TRBV7-9 to TRBJ2-3; 10 bases match TRBD2. In germline, CDR1 is SEHNR, CDR2 FQNEAQ (reference sequence). J was trimmed by 9 bases and V by 4 bases; bases with no gene match: 16. This CDR3 spans 17 amino acids. CDR3 DNA sequence: TGTGCCAGCAGCTGGCCTCTAGCGGGAGACGATTTGTGGACGCAGTATTTT. This gives the protein CASSWPLAGDDLWTQYF.

The chain recombines TRBV14 with TRBJ2-6; D gene uncertain. Deletions cut 8 bases from V and 2 bases from J, with 13 bases between. Germline V gene lookup returns CDR1 SGHDN and CDR2 FVKESK. The CDR3 contains 15 residues. The CDR3 DNA sequence: TGTGCCAGCGGCGTTCTGGGCACTGGGGCCAACGTCCTGACTTTC. Amino acid sequence: CASGVLGTGANVLTF. The full variable domain, its missing parts supplied by reference TRBV14 and TRBJ2-6, is EAGVTQFPSHSVIEKGQTVTLRCDPISGHDNLYWYRRVMGKEIKFLLHFVKESKQDESGMPNNRFLAERTGGTYSTLKVQPAELEDSGVYFCASGVLGTGANVLTFGAGSRLTVL.

The gene calls are TRBV30 and TRBJ1-6; a weak D match, TRBD1 (5 bases). From germline, CDR1 is GTSNPN and CDR2 SVGIG (reference sequence). V was pared by 2 bases and J by 0 bases, with 8 bases between. The CDR3 runs 15 residues. CDR3 protein: CAWSRDSSYNSPLHF. The CDR3 coding sequence is TGTGCCTGGAGTAGAGACAGCTCCTATAATTCACCCCTCCACTTT.

The chain joins TRBV10-3 to TRBJ2-1, with 11 bases identical to TRBD2. Germline V gives CDR1 ENHRY, CDR2 SYGVKD. V lost 3 bases and J lost 8; bases outside the gene matches: 3. The CDR3 spans 14 residues. In DNA form, the CDR3 reads TGTGCCATCAGTGAACTAGCGGGAGACTATGAGCAGTTCTTC. This sequence encodes CAISELAGDYEQFF.

The V gene is TRBV6-5, the J gene TRBJ2-5; TRBD1 aligns across 9 bases. The V gene end was trimmed by 6 bases and the J gene end by 4 bases; junction bases not matched to a gene: 9. Germline V CDR1 and CDR2: MNHEY, SVGAGI. The CDR3 sequence is 15 residues long. CDR3 bases: TGTGCCAGCAGCCCCTGGACAGGGGAAGGAGAGACCCAGTACTTC. Residues: CASSPWTGEGETQYF.

The chain links TRBV3-1 (or the pseudogene TRBV3-2) to TRBJ1-6; tentatively, D is TRBD1 (6 bases). Between the trimmed V and J ends, which lost 4 bases and 6 bases, there was a span of 25 bases. The germline V gene encodes CDR1 LGHDT and CDR2 YNNKEL (reference sequence). The CDR3 loop spans 19 amino acids. The CDR3 DNA is TGTGCCAGCAGCCTGTACCGGGACATTTCCGCGGCCCGTAATTCACCCCTCCACTTT. It encodes CASSLYRDISAARNSPLHF.

The rearrangement joins TRBV6-5 to TRBJ2-7; 7 bases fit TRBD1. Germline V gene lookup returns CDR1 MNHEY and CDR2 SVGAGI. Unmatched junction bases numbered 7, after V lost 4 bases and J lost 4 bases. This CDR3 is built from 14 residues. CDR3 region: CASSSHRGQYEQYF. CDR3 DNA: TGTGCCAGCAGTTCCCACAGGGGCCAATACGAGCAGTACTTC.